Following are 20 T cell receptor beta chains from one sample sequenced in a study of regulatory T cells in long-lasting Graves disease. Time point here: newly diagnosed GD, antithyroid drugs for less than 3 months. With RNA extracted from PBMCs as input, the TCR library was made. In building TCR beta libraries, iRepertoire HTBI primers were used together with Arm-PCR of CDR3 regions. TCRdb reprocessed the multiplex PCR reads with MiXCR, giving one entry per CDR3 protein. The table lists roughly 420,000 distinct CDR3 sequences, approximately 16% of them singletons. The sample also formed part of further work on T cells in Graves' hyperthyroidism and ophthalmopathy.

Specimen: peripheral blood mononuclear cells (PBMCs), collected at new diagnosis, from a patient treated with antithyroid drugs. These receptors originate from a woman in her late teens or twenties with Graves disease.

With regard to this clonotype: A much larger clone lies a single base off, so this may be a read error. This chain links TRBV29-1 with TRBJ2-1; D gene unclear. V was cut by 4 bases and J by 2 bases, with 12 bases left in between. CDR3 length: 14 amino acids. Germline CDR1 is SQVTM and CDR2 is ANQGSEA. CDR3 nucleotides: TGCAGCGTTGTGGGGATGGGCCCCTACAATGAGCAGTTCTTC. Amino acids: CSVVGMGPYNEQFF.

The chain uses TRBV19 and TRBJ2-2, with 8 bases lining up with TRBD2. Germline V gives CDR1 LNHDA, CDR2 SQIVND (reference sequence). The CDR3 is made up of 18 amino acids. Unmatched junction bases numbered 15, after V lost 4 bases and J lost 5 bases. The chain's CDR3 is CASSTIGWSGSGTGELFF. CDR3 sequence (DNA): TGTGCCAGTAGTACCATCGGGTGGAGCGGGAGTGGAACCGGGGAGCTGTTTTTT.

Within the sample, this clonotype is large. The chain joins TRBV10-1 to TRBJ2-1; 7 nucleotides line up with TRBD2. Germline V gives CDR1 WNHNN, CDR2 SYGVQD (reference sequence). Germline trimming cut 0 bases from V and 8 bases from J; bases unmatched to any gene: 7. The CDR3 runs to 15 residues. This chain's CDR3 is CASSESGGELDEQFF. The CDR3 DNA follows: TGCGCCAGCAGTGAGTCGGGAGGGGAATTGGATGAGCAGTTCTTC.

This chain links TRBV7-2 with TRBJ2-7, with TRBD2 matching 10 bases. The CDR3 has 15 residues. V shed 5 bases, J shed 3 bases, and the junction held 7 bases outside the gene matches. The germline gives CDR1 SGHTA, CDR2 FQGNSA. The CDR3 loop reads CASSPTWTSGYEQYF. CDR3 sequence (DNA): TGTGCCAGCAGCCCTACTTGGACTAGCGGCTACGAGCAGTACTTC.

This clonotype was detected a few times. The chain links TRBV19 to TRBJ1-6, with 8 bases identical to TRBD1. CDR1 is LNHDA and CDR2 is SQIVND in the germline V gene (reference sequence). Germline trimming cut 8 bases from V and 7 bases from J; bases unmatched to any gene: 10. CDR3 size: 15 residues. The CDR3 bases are TGTGCCAGTGGGTTTACAGGGGGTGCAAATTCACCCCTCCACTTT. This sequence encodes CASGFTGGANSPLHF.

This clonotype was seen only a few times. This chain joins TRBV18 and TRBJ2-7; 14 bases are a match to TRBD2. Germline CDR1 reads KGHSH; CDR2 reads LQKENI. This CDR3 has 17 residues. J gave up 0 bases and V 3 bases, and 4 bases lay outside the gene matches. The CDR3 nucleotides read TGTGCCAGCTCACCGGGGACTAGCGGGAGATACTCCTACGAGCAGTACTTC. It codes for CASSPGTSGRYSYEQYF.

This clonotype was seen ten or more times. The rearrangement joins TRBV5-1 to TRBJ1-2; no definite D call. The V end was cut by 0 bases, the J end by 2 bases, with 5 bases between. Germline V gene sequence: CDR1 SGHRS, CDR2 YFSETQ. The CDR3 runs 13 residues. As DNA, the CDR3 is TGCGCCAGCAGCTTGGATGTGAACTATGGCTACACCTTC. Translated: CASSLDVNYGYTF.

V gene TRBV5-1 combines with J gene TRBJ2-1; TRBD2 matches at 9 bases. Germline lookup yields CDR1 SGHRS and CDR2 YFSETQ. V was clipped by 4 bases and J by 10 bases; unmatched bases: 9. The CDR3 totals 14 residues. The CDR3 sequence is CASSQSGRLDEQFF. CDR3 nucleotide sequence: TGCGCCAGCAGCCAAAGCGGGAGGCTTGACGAGCAGTTCTTC.

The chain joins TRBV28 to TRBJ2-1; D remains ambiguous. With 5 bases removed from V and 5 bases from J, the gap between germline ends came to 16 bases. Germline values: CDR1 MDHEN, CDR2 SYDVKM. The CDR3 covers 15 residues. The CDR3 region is CASSRPTLSHNEQFF. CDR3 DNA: TGTGCCAGCAGTCGACCCACCCTGTCCCACAATGAGCAGTTCTTC.

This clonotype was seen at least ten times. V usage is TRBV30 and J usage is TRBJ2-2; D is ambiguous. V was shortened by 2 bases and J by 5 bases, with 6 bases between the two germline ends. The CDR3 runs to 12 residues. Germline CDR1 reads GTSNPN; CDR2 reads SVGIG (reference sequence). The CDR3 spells CAWSFRTGELFF. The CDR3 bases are TGTGCCTGGAGTTTCCGTACCGGGGAGCTGTTTTTT.

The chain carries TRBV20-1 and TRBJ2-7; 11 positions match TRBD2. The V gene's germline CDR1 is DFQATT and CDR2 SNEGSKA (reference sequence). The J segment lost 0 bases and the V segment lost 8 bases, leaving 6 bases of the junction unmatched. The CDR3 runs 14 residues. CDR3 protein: CSTTSGRSSYEQYF. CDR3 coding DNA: TGCAGTACTACTAGCGGGAGATCCTCCTACGAGCAGTACTTC.

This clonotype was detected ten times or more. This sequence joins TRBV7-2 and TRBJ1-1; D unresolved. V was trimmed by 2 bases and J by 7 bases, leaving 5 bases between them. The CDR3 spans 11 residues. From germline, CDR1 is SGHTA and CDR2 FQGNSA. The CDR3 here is CASSLYSEAFF. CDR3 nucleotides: TGTGCCAGCAGCTTATACAGTGAAGCTTTCTTT.

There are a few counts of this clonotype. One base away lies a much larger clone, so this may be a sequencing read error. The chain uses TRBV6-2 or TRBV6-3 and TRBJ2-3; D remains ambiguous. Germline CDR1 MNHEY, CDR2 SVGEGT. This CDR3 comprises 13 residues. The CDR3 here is CASSPSDTDAQYF. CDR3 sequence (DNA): TGTGCCAGCAGCCCCTCTGACACAGATGCGCAGTATTTT.

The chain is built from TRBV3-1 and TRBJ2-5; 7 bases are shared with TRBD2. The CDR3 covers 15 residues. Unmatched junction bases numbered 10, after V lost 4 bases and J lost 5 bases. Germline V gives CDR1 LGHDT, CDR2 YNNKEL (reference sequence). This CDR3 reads CASSPSGWGGETQYF. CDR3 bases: TGTGCCAGCAGCCCGAGCGGGTGGGGAGGGGAGACCCAGTACTTC.

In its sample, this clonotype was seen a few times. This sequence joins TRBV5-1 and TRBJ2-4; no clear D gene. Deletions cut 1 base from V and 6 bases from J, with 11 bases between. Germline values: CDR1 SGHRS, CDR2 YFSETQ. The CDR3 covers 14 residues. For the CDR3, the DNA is TGCGCCAGCAGCTTGCCGTCAGGCCTAAACATTCAGTACTTC. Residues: CASSLPSGLNIQYF.

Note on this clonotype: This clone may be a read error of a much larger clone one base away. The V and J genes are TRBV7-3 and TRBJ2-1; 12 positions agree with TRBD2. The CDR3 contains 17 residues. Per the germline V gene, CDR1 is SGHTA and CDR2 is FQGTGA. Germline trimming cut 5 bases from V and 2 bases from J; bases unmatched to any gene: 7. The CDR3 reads CASSESGTSGPYNEQFF. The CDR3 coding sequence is TGTGCCAGCAGCGAATCAGGGACTAGCGGGCCCTACAATGAGCAGTTCTTC.

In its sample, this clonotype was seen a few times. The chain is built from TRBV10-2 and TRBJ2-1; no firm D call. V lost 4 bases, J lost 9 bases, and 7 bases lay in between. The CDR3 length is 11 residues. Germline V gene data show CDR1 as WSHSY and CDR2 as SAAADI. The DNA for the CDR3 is TGCGCCAGCAGTGTACAGAGTGAGCAGTTCTTC. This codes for CASSVQSEQFF.

CDR3 nucleotide sequence: TGCAGTGCTAGATCGGACAGGGATGAAAAACTGTTTTTT. Translated: CSARSDRDEKLFF. The chain recombines TRBV20-1 with TRBJ1-4; the match to TRBD1 covers 8 bases. Trimming at V came to 2 bases and at J to 6 bases, leaving 2 bases not matched to a gene. Germline loops: CDR1 DFQATT, CDR2 SNEGSKA (reference sequence). The CDR3 is made up of 13 amino acids.

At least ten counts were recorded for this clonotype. The DNA of the CDR3 is TGTGCCAGCAGCCAAGGTCAGGGCAATGGCTACACCTTC. This gives the protein CASSQGQGNGYTF. The chain employs TRBV3-1 and TRBJ1-2; perhaps TRBD1 as D (5 bases). The V gene lost 1 base and the J gene lost 6 bases, with 9 bases spanning the gap. This CDR3 region has 13 residues. CDR1 LGHDT and CDR2 YNNKEL come from the germline V gene (reference sequence).

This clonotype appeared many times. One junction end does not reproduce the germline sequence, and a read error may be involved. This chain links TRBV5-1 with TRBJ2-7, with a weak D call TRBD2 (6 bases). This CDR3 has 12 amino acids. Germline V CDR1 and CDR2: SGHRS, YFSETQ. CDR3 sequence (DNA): TGTGCCAGCAGCTCGGGGGTCTACGAGCAGTACTTC. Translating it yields CASSSGVYEQYF.